This T cell receptor (beta chain) was identified in a study of vaccination and CD4 T cells after COVID-19. Study context: Convalescent donors: six male, four female; seven Caucasian, two Asian, one multiracial, two Hispanic.

CDR3 length equals 12 residues. The germline V gene encodes CDR1 LNHDA and CDR2 SQIVND (reference sequence). Germline trimming cut 8 bases from V and 1 base from J; bases unmatched to any gene: 1. The treatment: roughly 11-day PBMC culture with coronavirus spike peptide pools or control peptides (ViraFEST assay). Expanded clonotypes were found by TCR sequencing after peptide-pool stimulation (ViraFEST). Negative selection separated CD4+ T cells from approximately nine-day cultures. Whole-study results and caveats: The study found that a median about 88% of reactive clones in convalescent patients appeared only post-vaccination.

This clonotype was found a few times. As yet, its antigen is unknown. Scientists ran DNA taken from cultured CD4+ T cells through the Oncomine TCR Beta short-read assay for sequencing. Using its own MiXCR run on the PCR reads, TCRdb lists one record per CDR3 protein. This sample yields fewer than 20,000 distinct CDR3 sequences, of which around three fifths are seen a single time; roughly 10% belongs to the top ten. The chain links TRBV19 to TRBJ2-7, with TRBD1 matching over 8 bases. The sequenced sample was CD4+ T cells from blood, cultured in vitro. The source is a human donor who had recovered from COVID-19. The CDR3 DNA is TGTGCCAGTGGGGACAGGTCCTACGAGCAGTACTTC. This gives the protein CASGDRSYEQYF.